This T cell receptor beta chain was captured by sequencing in a study of T cell responses to AZD1222 COVID-19 vaccine. Regarding the study as a whole: It should be noted that donors were predominantly white British and more often female, and clonal diversity was possibly underestimated. Nearly half of spike-specific TCRs reportedly go after variant regions that carry no mutations.

Repertoires were generated with immunoSEQ multiplex PCR, while TCRdb's copy carries only in-frame clones and drops some. Altogether about 86,000 clones are present, 88% being singletons, with the ten largest covering about 7.1%. Concerning this clone: What it binds is unknown.

V was pared by 3 bases and J by 3 bases, with 4 bases of the junction left unmatched. CDR3 length equals 15 residues. The germline V gene encodes CDR1 MRHNA and CDR2 SNTAGT. This TCR derives from an adult who received the AZD1222 COVID-19 vaccine. The sample was peripheral blood, taken 28 days after the second AZD1222 dose. The V and J genes are TRBV6-4 and TRBJ2-3; TRBD1 matches 9 bases. CDR3 sequence reads: CASSEVTGGTDTQYF. The CDR3 DNA is TGTGCCAGCAGTGAGGTGACAGGGGGTACAGATACGCAGTATTTT.